This TCR beta chain was identified during a study of T cell repertoires in cytomegalovirus infection. Study overall: Recently identified HLA-C-restricted CMV epitopes were among the peptides used. The public TCR beta signatures pointed to both CMV infection and matching HLA type.

The V and J ends lost 0 bases and 8 bases respectively, with 13 bases between them. The CDR3 is 15 amino acids. Germline loops: CDR1 MNHGY, CDR2 SAAAGT. General study results and limits: CMV-specific TCR beta clonotypes restricted by HLA-C were the ones dominating the ex vivo response. Cumulative public TCR beta family frequency identified carriers of CMV plus the relevant HLA.

Each CDR3 protein gets one entry after TCRdb re-called the reads with MiXCR. The profile shows about 920,000 distinct CDR3 sequences, around 32% of them singletons. With regard to this clonotype: Its matching antigen is unknown.

This TCR derives from a human donor in good health (CMV status not recorded). Some clones in this sample may be carry-over from other donors' samples. The V call is TRBV6-8, the J call TRBJ1-4; D unclear. The input for sequencing was cultured CD8+ T cells from PBMCs, taken from culture after CMV antigen stimulation. CDR3 nucleotides: TGTGCCAGCAGTTACTCGCTGGAGGGAAGGGAAAAACTGTTTTTT. Translation gives CASSYSLEGREKLFF.